Listed here is a single T cell receptor (beta chain). The antigen is undetermined. This clone may be a read error of a much larger clone one base away. This record belongs to a study of blood T cells in healthy people across ages. Study at large: About one barcoded beta molecule per two T cells was the capture yield of template switching.

The CDR3 loop spans 12 amino acids. Germline lookup yields CDR1 SGHDT and CDR2 YYEEEE. Overall study results and limits: Researchers said unsorted PBMCs prevented a conclusive naive versus antigen-experienced comparison. With naive T cell percentage, TCR beta diversity showed a strong correlation.

A second PCR of roughly 7 to 11 cycles used a sample-barcoded 5' primer and a J-beta primer mix. Each sample yielded at least 2.5 million CDR3-containing paired-end reads. TCRdb called the 5' RACE reads again in MiXCR, with one record for every CDR3 protein. The sample includes approximately 850,000 distinct CDR3 sequences, over 45% of them seen just once. This sequence was found in a young man in good health. The chain couples TRBV5-6 to TRBJ2-5, with D tentatively TRBD1 or TRBD2 (5 bases each). The J call is in doubt because the DNA end fits TRBJ2-7 better. Input material: blood. The CDR3 DNA follows: TGTGCCAGCAGCTTACAGAGGGGCGAGCAGTACTTC. Amino acids: CASSLQRGEQYF.